The next 32 T cell receptor beta chains were all read from a single sample in a study of blood T cells in healthy people across ages. The use of a sample-barcoded 5' primer and a J-beta primer mix characterized a second PCR of about 6 to 11 cycles. MiXCR, applied by TCRdb to the 5' RACE reads, yields one record per CDR3 protein. This table has about 590,000 distinct CDR3 sequences, approximately 30% appearing once. Sequences were obtained from blood. All receptors come from a woman at least 80 years old in good health.

The chain employs TRBV20-1 and TRBJ1-6; 11 bases are a match to TRBD1. Germline CDR1 reads DFQATT; CDR2 reads SNEGSKA (reference sequence). There are 16 residues in the CDR3. The ends lost 1 base at V and 9 bases at J; junction bases unmatched: 8. DNA of the CDR3: TGCAGTGCTAGAGTTGAAAGGACAGGGGGCGGTTCACCCCTCCACTTT. It translates to CSARVERTGGGSPLHF.

This chain connects TRBV7-2 to TRBJ2-5; 8 bases agree with TRBD1. Looked up from germline, CDR1 is SGHTA and CDR2 is FQGNSA. The CDR3 contains 15 residues. The J segment lost 0 bases and the V segment lost 6 bases, leaving 6 bases of the junction unmatched. Written as DNA, the CDR3 is TGTGCCAGCAGACCTCGGGACAGGCACCAAGAGACCCAGTACTTC. Its protein is CASRPRDRHQETQYF.

The rearrangement uses TRBV24-1 and TRBJ2-1; TRBD2 matches at 8 bases. Matching the DNA end better, TRBJ2-7 makes the J call doubtful. Germline V lookup: CDR1 KGHDR, CDR2 SFDVKD. The CDR3 has 17 amino acids. CDR3 amino acids: CATSGSGGGSSYNEQYF. For the CDR3, the DNA is TGTGCCACTTCCGGCTCGGGCGGGGGGAGCTCCTACAATGAGCAGTACTTC.

This rearrangement joins TRBV6-1 to TRBJ1-1, with D possibly matching TRBD1 (5 bases). V lost 6 bases and J 4 bases, leaving 9 bases between the germline ends. CDR1 MNHNS and CDR2 SASEGT come from the germline V gene. The CDR3 is 12 amino acids. CDR3 sequence (DNA): TGTGCCAGCAGCACTAGGGGCACTGAAGCTTTCTTT. Encoded protein: CASSTRGTEAFF.

This clonotype appeared many times. This sequence joins TRBV9 and TRBJ1-2; tentative D call: TRBD1 (5 bases). Trimming pared 0 bases from V and 3 bases from J, leaving 12 bases between. The CDR3 length is 15 residues. Germline assignment: CDR1 SGDLS and CDR2 YYNGEE. The CDR3 sequence: CASSVEPGIDYGYTF. The CDR3, as DNA: TGTGCCAGCAGCGTAGAGCCAGGGATAGACTATGGCTACACCTTC.

To note about this clonotype: It may be a read error: a sequence one base away is much more abundant. The CDR3 sequence is CASSPEASRGTQYF. DNA for the CDR3: TGTGCCAGCTCACCAGAGGCCAGCCGGGGGACCCAGTACTTC. The gene calls are TRBV18 and TRBJ2-7, with D possibly TRBD2 on 5 matching bases. The closer fit of TRBJ2-5 to the DNA end suggests the J call may be wrong. Germline lookup yields CDR1 KGHSH and CDR2 LQKENI. The CDR3 runs 14 residues.

This clonotype was picked up many times. The rearrangement uses TRBV7-2 and TRBJ2-7; 10 bases match TRBD1. This CDR3 has 15 amino acids. The ends lost 5 bases at V and 0 bases at J; junction bases unmatched: 4. Per the germline V gene, CDR1 is SGHTA and CDR2 is FQGNSA. Here the CDR3 reads CASSARTGGSYEQYF. DNA for the CDR3: TGTGCCAGCAGCGCCAGGACAGGGGGCTCCTACGAGCAGTACTTC. Full variable domain (rest looked up from reference TRBV7-2 and TRBJ2-7): GAGVSQSPSNKVTEKGKDVELRCDPISGHTALYWYRQSLGQGLEFLIYFQGNSAPDKSGLPSDRFSAERTGGSVSTLTIQRTQQEDSAVYLCASSARTGGSYEQYFGPGTRLTVT.

This clonotype was seen more than once but under ten times. The V and J genes are TRBV6-5 and TRBJ1-4; D gene unclear. Germline V gene lookup returns CDR1 MNHEY and CDR2 SVGAGI. This CDR3 has 16 amino acids. The V end lost 6 bases, the J end lost 7 bases, and 21 bases lay between the germline ends. In nucleotides, the CDR3 is TGTGCCAGCAGGGTTATAGGTCGGGGTCTCAGTGAAAAACTGTTTTTT. Amino acid sequence: CASRVIGRGLSEKLFF.

Comment on this clonotype: At one boundary the junction diverges from the germline segment, which might be a read error. The gene calls are TRBV6-1 and TRBJ2-7; 12 positions agree with TRBD2. The CDR3 totals 15 residues. Germline CDR1 is MNHNS and CDR2 is SASEGT. CDR3 loop: CASRPLAGGYNERYF. CDR3 nucleotides: TGTGCCAGCAGGCCCCTAGCGGGGGGGTACAATGAGCGGTACTTC.

On this clonotype: This could be a read error, since a much larger clone is one nucleotide away. This rearrangement joins TRBV12-3 or TRBV12-4 to TRBJ2-5, with D tentatively TRBD2 (6 bases). This CDR3 region has 18 residues. The CDR3 protein is CVSSLAAFEGSSQETQYF. In DNA form, the CDR3 reads TGTGTCAGCAGTTTAGCGGCATTTGAGGGGAGTAGTCAAGAGACCCAGTACTTC.

This clonotype was observed at least ten times. This chain connects TRBV2 to TRBJ2-2, with no clear D. The CDR3 is 14 amino acids. The V end lost 2 bases, the J end lost 8 bases, and 12 bases lay between the germline ends. Germline CDR1 SNHLY, CDR2 FYNNEI. CDR3 protein: CASSESLFRGELFF. CDR3 coding DNA: TGTGCCAGCAGTGAAAGTTTGTTTAGAGGGGAGCTGTTTTTT.

As to this clonotype: Possible read error: a much larger clone is one base away. The chain carries TRBV2 and TRBJ2-1; TRBD2 is a possible D gene (7 bases). This CDR3 is 15 amino acids long. The germline V gene encodes CDR1 SNHLY and CDR2 FYNNEI. The V gene lost 4 bases and the J gene lost 9 bases, with 19 bases spanning the gap. In DNA, the CDR3 is TGTGCCAGCAGTGTTCAGGGGCGGGGGTGTAGTGAGCAGTTCTTC. It codes for CASSVQGRGCSEQFF.

Note on this clonotype: This clone may be a read error of a much larger clone one base away. The chain links TRBV5-1 to TRBJ1-2; D perhaps matches TRBD1 (6 bases). With 4 bases removed from V and 6 bases from J, the gap between germline ends came to 16 bases. This CDR3 spans 14 amino acids. Germline CDR1 is SGHRS and CDR2 is YFSETQ. The CDR3 nucleotides read TGCGCCAGCAGCCGGGGGCTTCAGGGGCATGGCTACACCTTC. Its protein is CASSRGLQGHGYTF.

In this sample, this clonotype turned up many times. Given a much more abundant clone one base away, this may be a read error. The rearrangement links TRBV20-1 to TRBJ2-7; TRBD2 matches 10 bases. The CDR3 is 15 amino acids. V lost 2 bases to trimming and J lost 7 bases; unmatched junction nucleotides: 11. The germline V gene encodes CDR1 DFQATT and CDR2 SNEGSKA (reference sequence). CDR3 sequence (DNA): TGCAGTGCTAGACTAAAGCGGGGGGGCTTCAATGAGCAGTACTTC. Amino acid sequence: CSARLKRGGFNEQYF.

This clonotype was detected only once. A much larger clone lies one base from this, so it may be a read error. The chain couples TRBV24-1 to TRBJ2-1, with D perhaps assigned TRBD1 or TRBD2 (6 bases each). Germline V gives CDR1 KGHDR, CDR2 SFDVKD. V was cut by 5 bases and J by 13 bases, with 23 bases left in between. The CDR3 covers 15 residues. CDR3 sequence: CATSGWGALKETQFF. CDR3 sequence (DNA): TGTGCCACCAGTGGGTGGGGGGCCCTGAAAGAGACCCAGTTCTTC.

This clonotype was observed at least ten times. This chain links TRBV7-2 with TRBJ2-1; D remains unclear. Trimming removed 4 bases from V and 3 bases from J, with 13 bases in between. This CDR3 spans 15 amino acids. Germline V gene data show CDR1 as SGHTA and CDR2 as FQGNSA. CDR3 sequence reads: CASSSRGSLYNEQFF. For the CDR3, the DNA is TGTGCCAGCAGCTCTCGAGGATCACTCTACAATGAGCAGTTCTTC.

The chain joins TRBV3-1 to TRBJ2-5, with 7 nucleotides matching TRBD2. Unmatched junction bases numbered 10, after V lost 4 bases and J lost 5 bases. In germline, CDR1 is LGHDT, CDR2 YNNKEL (reference sequence). The length of the CDR3 is 15 residues. The chain's CDR3 is CASSRRDPGGETQYF. As DNA, the CDR3 is TGTGCCAGCAGCCGGAGGGACCCCGGGGGGGAGACCCAGTACTTC.

This clonotype was counted only a few times. V is TRBV18 and J is TRBJ1-6; 7 nucleotides match TRBD1. Germline CDR1 is KGHSH and CDR2 is LQKENI. The trim removed 3 bases at V and 9 bases at J, leaving 8 bases unmatched. The CDR3 runs to 15 residues. As DNA, the CDR3 is TGTGCCAGCTCACCTCGCGACAGGGAGATTTCACCCCTCCACTTT. Translation: CASSPRDREISPLHF.

The rearrangement links TRBV6-2 or TRBV6-3 to TRBJ1-5, with a possible D match to TRBD1 (5 bases). V was clipped by 0 bases and J by 7 bases, with 13 bases between them. Germline CDR1 reads MNHEY; CDR2 reads SVGEGT. This CDR3 contains 15 residues. CDR3 sequence (DNA): TGTGCCAGCAGTTACTCCCAGGGTCGGCGACAGCCCCAGCATTTT. Translated: CASSYSQGRRQPQHF.

This clonotype was detected ten times or more. The genes are TRBV5-1 and TRBJ2-1; 13 nucleotides agree with TRBD2. The CDR3 totals 17 residues. V was pared by 4 bases and J by 4 bases, with 8 bases of the junction left unmatched. Germline CDR1 and CDR2: SGHRS and YFSETQ. The CDR3 sequence: CASSLRLAGGRYNEQFF. In nucleotides, the CDR3 is TGCGCCAGCAGCCTTAGACTAGCGGGGGGCCGGTACAATGAGCAGTTCTTC.

This clonotype was counted many times. V usage is TRBV5-6 and J usage is TRBJ1-6; 9 nucleotides line up with TRBD1. The CDR3 runs to 16 residues. The ends lost 0 bases at V and 9 bases at J; junction bases unmatched: 7. Germline CDR1 SGHDT, CDR2 YYEEEE. The CDR3 loop reads CASSLDAGTGSSPLHF. CDR3 nucleotide sequence: TGTGCCAGCAGCTTGGACGCCGGGACAGGGAGTTCACCCCTCCACTTT.

Details on this clonotype: At one boundary the junction diverges from the germline segment, which might be a read error. The genes are TRBV4-1 and TRBJ1-2; 7 bases agree with TRBD1. Germline V gene sequence: CDR1 MGHRA, CDR2 YSYEKL. The CDR3 is made up of 17 amino acids. The CDR3 DNA follows: TGCGCCAGCACCCAAAGGGACAGCACTGCAGCTAACTATGGCTACACCTTC. The encoded protein is CASTQRDSTAANYGYTF.

This clonotype has only a few counts. The DNA for the CDR3 is TGTGCCTGGAGTCCAGGGGGCGGGGGTGAAAAACTGTTTTTT. This sequence encodes CAWSPGGGGEKLFF. The rearrangement uses TRBV30 and TRBJ1-4; TRBD1 agrees at 8 bases. CDR3 length: 14 amino acids. CDR1 is GTSNPN and CDR2 is SVGIG in the germline V gene (reference sequence). Unmatched junction bases numbered 6, after V lost 2 bases and J lost 7 bases. Together with reference TRBV30 and TRBJ1-4, the CDR3 gives the full variable domain: SQTIHQWPATLVQPVGSPLSLECTVEGTSNPNLYWYRQAAGRGLQLLFYSVGIGQISSEVPQNLSASRPQDRQFILSSKKLLLSDSGFYLCAWSPGGGGEKLFFGSGTQLSVL.

Comments on this clonotype: This sequence may be a read error, since a much larger clone differs from it by one base. J is TRBJ2-1 and V is TRBV14; D remains unclear. Germline lookup yields CDR1 SGHDN and CDR2 FVKESK. This CDR3 spans 13 amino acids. The CDR3 coding sequence is TGTGCCGGCAGCCAGTTAGGGTCCAATGAGCAGTTCTTC. Its translation is CAGSQLGSNEQFF.

With respect to this clonotype: An end of the junction differs from the germline gene, which may be a read error. The chain couples TRBV5-1 to TRBJ1-4, with TRBD1 matching over 7 bases. CDR3 length equals 15 residues. Per the germline V gene, CDR1 is SGHRS and CDR2 is YFSETQ. The CDR3 nucleotides read TGTGCCAGCAGCCGTGGGACAGCAACTAATGAAAAACTGTTTTTT. It translates to CASSRGTATNEKLFF.

There are a few counts of this clonotype. V and J are TRBV7-6 and TRBJ1-6, with a weak D call TRBD1 (6 bases). Germline V lookup: CDR1 SGHVS, CDR2 FNYEAQ. CDR3 length: 18 residues. The V gene lost 5 bases and the J gene lost 3 bases, with 20 bases spanning the gap. The DNA for the CDR3 is TGTGCCAGCAGCCCCGAGACAGGTTCTCTTGGCTATAATTCACCCCTCCACTTT. Residues: CASSPETGSLGYNSPLHF.

There are a few counts of this clonotype. This chain links TRBV3-1 with TRBJ1-5, with 7 positions matching TRBD1. The CDR3 extends over 17 amino acids. With 1 base clipped from V and 9 bases from J, the junction kept 15 bases outside the gene matches. Per the germline V gene, CDR1 is LGHDT and CDR2 is YNNKEL (reference sequence). CDR3 sequence: CASSQGLGGWDSRPQHF. The CDR3 DNA is TGTGCCAGCAGCCAAGGATTGGGAGGGTGGGACAGTCGGCCCCAGCATTTT.

Concerning this clonotype itself: A much larger clone differs from this one at a single base, so this may be a read error. The V gene is TRBV20-1, the J gene TRBJ2-4, with D tentatively TRBD1 (5 bases). Gene TRBJ2-7 matches the end of the DNA better, so the J call may be wrong. The CDR3 is 13 amino acids. Germline V lookup: CDR1 DFQATT, CDR2 SNEGSKA (reference sequence). CDR3 residues: CSAQTVSTYEQYF. In DNA form, the CDR3 reads TGCAGTGCTCAGACAGTATCAACCTACGAGCAGTACTTC.

In this sample, this clonotype turned up many times. The genes are TRBV6-1 and TRBJ2-3; possibly TRBD2 for D (5 bases). The germline V gene encodes CDR1 MNHNS and CDR2 SASEGT. This CDR3 has 19 amino acids. V lost 7 bases and J lost 2, with 28 bases in between. As DNA, the CDR3 is TGTGCCAGCACCCGAAGCGGCCGTAGAGCGGCGGCTTCCACAGATACGCAGTATTTT. This gives the protein CASTRSGRRAAASTDTQYF.

The J gene is TRBJ2-7, the V gene TRBV20-1, with a weak D call TRBD1 (5 bases). The length of the CDR3 is 11 residues. Trimming removed 5 bases from V and 6 bases from J, with 11 bases in between. Germline CDR1 and CDR2: DFQATT and SNEGSKA (reference sequence). The CDR3 bases are TGCAGTGCTGCCCCAGGGATCGAGCAGTACTTC. Protein sequence: CSAAPGIEQYF.

The table lists this clonotype with many counts. Written as DNA, the CDR3 is TGTGCCAGCAGTGGGTGGGGCCGAGAGACCCAGTACTTC. Translated: CASSGWGRETQYF. The chain is built from TRBV27 and TRBJ2-5; possibly TRBD1 for D (5 bases). This CDR3 contains 13 residues. Germline V gene data show CDR1 as MNHEY and CDR2 as SMNVEV (reference sequence). The V end was cut by 5 bases, the J end by 4 bases, with 11 bases between.

This clonotype has ten or more counts. V usage is TRBV6-5 and J usage is TRBJ2-7; D is possibly TRBD1 (7 bases). The CDR3 runs 16 residues. The germline gives CDR1 MNHEY, CDR2 SVGAGI. Trimming removed 4 bases from V and 4 bases from J, with 20 bases in between. CDR3: CASSFGQAGKVYEQYF. The CDR3 DNA is TGTGCCAGCAGTTTCGGACAGGCGGGGAAGGTTTACGAGCAGTACTTC.